This T cell receptor beta chain is drawn from a study of cytotoxic CD8 clonotypes in ibrutinib-treated CLL. Produced via immunoSEQ multiplex PCR; TCRdb's table is partial and in-frame only. The table lists fewer than 30,000 clones, roughly 68% of them singletons, with around 30% in the top ten. Study-wide findings and caveats: Clonality climbed at ibrutinib response, then dropped toward baseline at progression. On treatment, the uncommon public clonotypes contracted or remained stable. Exceeding age-matched healthy donors, baseline clonality also tracked the counts of circulating CD8+ T cells.

Concerning this clone: Its target is not known.

In germline, CDR1 is KGHSH, CDR2 LQKENI. This CDR3 has 18 amino acids. J was trimmed by 0 bases and V by 2 bases; bases with no gene match: 8. Source: PBMCs, taken after 24 months of ibrutinib treatment. The TCR sequence derives from a human donor with chronic lymphocytic leukemia. The chain carries TRBV18 and TRBJ1-3, with 9 bases aligning to TRBD1. The CDR3 is CASSPEQGQGTSGNTIYF. The CDR3 nucleotides read TGTGCCAGCTCACCAGAACAGGGACAGGGAACCTCTGGAAACACCATATATTTT.